Below, 18 T cell receptor beta chains from the same sample are listed, as sequenced in a study of blood T cell repertoires in COVID-19. Some clones are missing from TCRdb's copy, which holds only in-frame ones; the method was immunoSEQ multiplex PCR. This table has approximately 260,000 clones, 70% to 90% appearing once. Input material: peripheral blood. These receptors came from a woman between 40 and 55 years old with acute or convalescent COVID-19.

The chain links TRBV24-1 to TRBJ2-1, with no clear D. The germline gives CDR1 KGHDR, CDR2 SFDVKD. The CDR3 is 15 residues long. Trimming stripped 4 bases from V and 5 bases from J, with 14 bases between. DNA for the CDR3: TGTGCCACCAGTGACCCTAGAAGTGAAAACAATGAGCAGTTCTTC. This gives the protein CATSDPRSENNEQFF.

The rearrangement uses TRBV27 and TRBJ1-2, with 7 nucleotides matching TRBD1. Unmatched junction bases numbered 2, after V lost 0 bases and J lost 4 bases. The germline CDR1 and CDR2 sequences are MNHEY and SMNVEV (reference sequence). The CDR3 is 14 residues long. The CDR3 nucleotides are TGTGCCAGCAGTTTATCAGGGGGCACCTATGGCTACACCTTC. Translated: CASSLSGGTYGYTF.

The chain employs TRBV29-1 and TRBJ2-2, with D possibly TRBD2 on 5 matching bases. The CDR3 is made up of 14 amino acids. Trimming pared 5 bases from V and 1 base from J, leaving 11 bases between. In germline, CDR1 is SQVTM, CDR2 ANQGSEA. The CDR3 sequence is CSVPGLMNTGELFF. In nucleotides, the CDR3 is TGCAGCGTTCCGGGATTGATGAACACCGGGGAGCTGTTTTTT.

The chain is built from TRBV27 and TRBJ1-2, with a weak D call TRBD1 (6 bases). The V and J ends lost 2 bases and 4 bases respectively, with 8 bases between them. Germline CDR1 MNHEY, CDR2 SMNVEV (reference sequence). This CDR3 region has 13 residues. CDR3 in DNA: TGTGCCAGCAGTTTAGACAGGACCTATGGCTACACCTTC. Protein product: CASSLDRTYGYTF.

This rearrangement joins TRBV7-2 to TRBJ1-3; TRBD1 aligns across 9 bases. Germline V CDR1 and CDR2: SGHTA, FQGNSA. The CDR3 totals 15 residues. The junction had 6 bases not matched to a gene; V was cut back by 5 bases and J by 4 bases. The CDR3, as DNA: TGTGCCAGCAGCCTTACAGGGGGCAAGGGAAACACCATATATTTT. Its translation is CASSLTGGKGNTIYF.

This chain links TRBV6-5 with TRBJ2-3; no reliable D call. The length of the CDR3 is 14 residues. The germline V gene has CDR1 MNHEY and CDR2 SVGAGI. V shed 0 bases and J shed 5 bases, with 9 bases lying between them. CDR3 nucleotides: TGTGCCAGCAGTTACTCGATCCCCGGAGATACGCAGTATTTT. Its translation: CASSYSIPGDTQYF.

Comment on this clone: Other DNA sequences in this sample translate to the same CDR3. The rearrangement joins TRBV12-3 or TRBV12-4 to TRBJ1-2; no clear D. V lost 1 base and J 4 bases, leaving 7 bases between the germline ends. This CDR3 is 13 amino acids long. CDR3 nucleotide sequence: TGTGCCAGCAGTTTAGGCGGGTCCTATGGCTACACCTTC. Amino acids: CASSLGGSYGYTF.

This clone appeared a single time. The chain joins TRBV5-1 to TRBJ1-3; D possibly corresponds to TRBD1 (6 bases). In germline, CDR1 is SGHRS, CDR2 YFSETQ. The CDR3 is 15 amino acids. Trimming took off 4 bases at V and 0 bases at J, with 11 bases between the two ends. Here the CDR3 reads CASSRDTRSGNTIYF. CDR3 DNA: TGCGCCAGCAGCAGGGACACACGCTCTGGAAACACCATATATTTT.

The J gene is TRBJ2-3, the V gene TRBV5-4, with D possibly TRBD2 on 6 matching bases. Germline V gene sequence: CDR1 SGHNT, CDR2 YYREEE (reference sequence). The CDR3 is 16 amino acids. V gave up 0 bases and J gave up 4 bases, with 15 bases separating them. Written as DNA, the CDR3 is TGTGCCAGCAGCTTGGATTTGCCTAGCGTGGCAGATACGCAGTATTTT. The encoded protein is CASSLDLPSVADTQYF.

This chain joins TRBV5-1 and TRBJ1-5; D is possibly TRBD1 (5 bases). Germline assignment: CDR1 SGHRS and CDR2 YFSETQ. Trimming stripped 0 bases from V and 0 bases from J, with 10 bases between. CDR3 size: 16 residues. The CDR3 DNA reads TGCGCCAGCAGCTTGGTCCCCAGGGATAGCAATCAGCCCCAGCATTTT. This sequence encodes CASSLVPRDSNQPQHF.

The rearrangement uses TRBV29-1 and TRBJ2-3; D is ambiguous. The V gene's germline CDR1 is SQVTM and CDR2 ANQGSEA. The CDR3 covers 17 residues. V was shortened by 0 bases and J by 0 bases, with 16 bases between the two germline ends. The CDR3: CSVEDPYGGLSTDTQYF. CDR3 nucleotides: TGCAGCGTTGAAGATCCTTACGGCGGCCTAAGCACAGATACGCAGTATTTT.

J is TRBJ2-7 and V is TRBV10-3; D may be TRBD2 (7 bases). Trimming stripped 10 bases from V and 5 bases from J, with 21 bases between. Germline-derived CDR1 and CDR2 are ENHRY and SYGVKD. This CDR3 has 14 residues. The CDR3 reads CATKSGGRRDEQYV. CDR3 coding DNA: TGTGCCACCAAGTCCGGGGGGCGGCGCGACGAGCAGTACGTC.

V is TRBV14 and J is TRBJ1-4; no clear D. Trimming cost V 2 bases and J 6 bases, with 16 bases left between them. The germline gives CDR1 SGHDN, CDR2 FVKESK. This CDR3 region has 16 residues. Here the CDR3 DNA reads TGTGCCAGCAGCCAATTTCGGTCCCCGGCGGATGAAAAACTGTTTTTT. Translating it yields CASSQFRSPADEKLFF.

V and J are TRBV5-1 and TRBJ1-1, with D maybe TRBD1 (6 bases). The CDR3 sequence is 15 residues long. V was clipped by 4 bases and J by 0 bases, with 13 bases between them. CDR1 SGHRS and CDR2 YFSETQ come from the germline V gene. CDR3 in DNA: TGCGCCAGCAGCCAGTCAGGACAGATGAACACTGAAGCTTTCTTT. Translation gives CASSQSGQMNTEAFF.

V and J are TRBV30 and TRBJ2-1; perhaps TRBD1 as D (5 bases). Trimming took off 2 bases at V and 9 bases at J, with 17 bases between the two ends. Germline V gene data show CDR1 as GTSNPN and CDR2 as SVGIG (reference sequence). This CDR3 is 14 amino acids long. CDR3 residues: CAWSLNSPRGEQFF. The CDR3 DNA is TGTGCCTGGAGTTTGAATAGCCCAAGGGGTGAGCAGTTCTTC.

This chain's CDR3 is CASSSQTRGLGEKLFF. The DNA for the CDR3 is TGCGCCAGCAGCTCACAGACCAGGGGGCTGGGGGAAAAACTGTTTTTT. The chain employs TRBV5-1 and TRBJ1-4; 8 nucleotides match TRBD1. The CDR3 is 16 residues long. From germline, CDR1 is SGHRS and CDR2 YFSETQ. V gave up 3 bases and J gave up 8 bases; unmatched junction bases: 12.

The chain has TRBV28 and TRBJ2-3; 8 bases map to TRBD1. V lost 3 bases and J lost 1; bases outside the gene matches: 6. Germline V gives CDR1 MDHEN, CDR2 SYDVKM. This CDR3 is 16 amino acids long. CDR3 sequence: CASSFDRGYRTDTQYF. The CDR3 region has the DNA TGTGCCAGCAGTTTTGACAGGGGATATCGCACAGATACGCAGTATTTT. The entire variable domain, with the rest obtained from reference TRBV28 and TRBJ2-3, is as follows: DVKVTQSSRYLVKRTGEKVFLECVQDMDHENMFWYRQDPGLGLRLIYFSYDVKMKEKGDIPEGYSVSREKKERFSLILESASTNQTSMYLCASSFDRGYRTDTQYFGPGTRLTVL.

The table lists this clone with a few counts. The rearrangement joins TRBV5-1 to TRBJ2-5; the match to TRBD2 covers 13 bases. The germline V gene has CDR1 SGHRS and CDR2 YFSETQ. V gave up 5 bases and J gave up 4 bases; unmatched junction bases: 8. The CDR3 spans 16 residues. CDR3 sequence (DNA): TGCGCCAGCAGTTCCCAACTAGCGGGGGGGCCAGAGACCCAGTACTTC. Protein product: CASSSQLAGGPETQYF.